One sample yielded the 30 T cell receptor beta chains listed below, sequenced in a study of radiotherapy plus CTLA-4 blockade in lung cancer. Libraries were prepared by immunoSEQ multiplex PCR; TCRdb keeps only in-frame clonotypes and omits some of them. The sample holds 85,000 to 130,000 clones, more than 75% seen once. The sample in question was peripheral blood, obtained from a patient treated with radiotherapy plus ipilimumab. The receptors derive from a human donor with non-small cell lung cancer that progressed on radiotherapy plus ipilimumab. Some clones in this sample may be carry-over from other donors' samples.

The chain couples TRBV19 to TRBJ2-7; D unclear. V was cut by 4 bases and J by 3 bases, with 13 bases left in between. This CDR3 contains 14 residues. Germline V gene data show CDR1 as LNHDA and CDR2 as SQIVND (reference sequence). This chain's CDR3 is CASSTLGSFYEQYF. In DNA form, the CDR3 reads TGTGCCAGTAGTACCCTGGGGTCTTTCTACGAGCAGTACTTC.

The chain joins TRBV18 to TRBJ1-1, with 7 nucleotides matching TRBD1. V dropped 6 bases and J dropped 6; count of bases not matched to a gene: 4. The CDR3 sequence is 12 residues long. Germline assignment: CDR1 KGHSH and CDR2 LQKENI. Here the CDR3 reads CASSRQGAEAFF. CDR3 nucleotides: TGTGCCAGCTCCAGACAGGGAGCTGAAGCTTTCTTT. Full variable domain (remainder filled in from reference TRBV18 and TRBJ1-1): NAGVMQNPRHLVRRRGQEARLRCSPMKGHSHVYWYRQLPEEGLKFMVYLQKENIIDESGMPKERFSAEFPKEGPSILRIQQVVRGDSAAYFCASSRQGAEAFFGQGTRLTVV.

In DNA, the CDR3 is TGTGCCAGCTCACTTATCCGGGACAAGTTAACTGAAGCTTTCTTT. Its translation: CASSLIRDKLTEAFF. V usage is TRBV18 and J usage is TRBJ1-1; the D gene is possibly TRBD1 (6 bases). CDR1 is KGHSH and CDR2 is LQKENI in the germline V gene. This CDR3 spans 15 amino acids. Trimming took 4 bases from V and 5 from J, leaving 17 bases between them.

This clone was counted a single time. CDR3 nucleotide sequence: TGTGCCAGCAGCTCCCTGATGGCAGATACGCAGTATTTT. This encodes CASSSLMADTQYF. The V gene is TRBV7-2, the J gene TRBJ2-3, with unresolved D. The CDR3 sequence is 13 residues long. CDR1 SGHTA and CDR2 FQGNSA come from the germline V gene. The ends were cut back, 4 bases at V and 4 bases at J, with 9 bases in the middle.

The rearrangement links TRBV9 to TRBJ2-7; D remains unclear. The germline gives CDR1 SGDLS, CDR2 YYNGEE. Trimming pared 0 bases from V and 2 bases from J, leaving 15 bases between. The CDR3 length is 16 residues. CDR3 coding DNA: TGTGCCAGCAGCGTAGACCCGACTGGCATACCCTACGAGCAGTACTTC. It specifies CASSVDPTGIPYEQYF.

Regarding this clone: The same CDR3 arises from other DNA sequences in this sample as well. V is TRBV11-2 and J is TRBJ1-2; TRBD1 aligns across 9 bases. V was pared by 1 base and J by 8 bases, with 8 bases of the junction left unmatched. The CDR3 length is 15 residues. Germline V gene sequence: CDR1 SGHAT, CDR2 FQNNGV. CDR3 protein: CASSLVVQGARGYTF. Here the CDR3 DNA reads TGTGCCAGCAGCTTAGTAGTACAGGGGGCTCGGGGCTACACCTTC.

The V call is TRBV6-1, the J call TRBJ2-5; D is undetermined. The CDR3 is made up of 12 amino acids. V was cut by 5 bases and J by 2 bases, with 6 bases left in between. The germline CDR1 and CDR2 sequences are MNHNS and SASEGT. DNA of the CDR3: TGTGCCAGCAGTAAATTTCAAGAGACCCAGTACTTC. It translates to CASSKFQETQYF.

The gene calls are TRBV15 and TRBJ2-7; TRBD1 aligns across 7 bases. The V gene's germline CDR1 is LNHNV and CDR2 YYDKDF (reference sequence). The CDR3 totals 15 residues. J lost 0 bases, V lost 0 bases, and 2 bases had no gene match. The CDR3 nucleotides read TGTGCCACCAGCAGAGAAGGACAGGCCTCCTACGAGCAGTACTTC. Its protein product is CATSREGQASYEQYF.

The sample holds a few counts of this clone. This chain joins TRBV5-1 and TRBJ1-1; possibly TRBD1 for D (5 bases). V was shortened by 4 bases and J by 3 bases, with 16 bases between the two germline ends. In germline, CDR1 is SGHRS, CDR2 YFSETQ. The CDR3 contains 15 residues. Here the CDR3 DNA reads TGCGCCAGCAGCCTAGGCCCTTTGGGGGACACTGAAGCTTTCTTT. Amino acids: CASSLGPLGDTEAFF.

The chain links TRBV6-5 to TRBJ1-2; 7 bases align to TRBD1. This CDR3 contains 14 residues. V dropped 6 bases and J dropped 0; count of bases not matched to a gene: 4. Germline V CDR1 and CDR2: MNHEY, SVGAGI. The CDR3 loop reads CASSQDRANYGYTF. The CDR3 coding sequence is TGTGCCAGCAGCCAAGACAGGGCTAACTATGGCTACACCTTC.

This chain joins TRBV27 and TRBJ1-5; D gene ambiguous. V lost 3 bases and J lost 5, with 11 bases in between. Germline loops: CDR1 MNHEY, CDR2 SMNVEV (reference sequence). The CDR3 length is 14 residues. CDR3 loop: CASSFSHTDQPQHF. The DNA of the CDR3 is TGTGCCAGCAGTTTCTCTCACACTGATCAGCCCCAGCATTTT.

The J gene is TRBJ2-7, the V gene TRBV7-2; possibly TRBD1 or TRBD2 for D (7 bases each). Germline CDR1 is SGHTA and CDR2 is FQGNSA. This CDR3 comprises 15 residues. Trimming pared 7 bases from V and 5 bases from J, leaving 21 bases between. The CDR3 DNA follows: TGTGCCAGCACCCAGCAGGGGGGGCCGGACCACGAGCAGTACTTC. It yields the protein CASTQQGGPDHEQYF.

DNA of the CDR3: TGTGCCAGCTCACCGCTAGCGGGGACCGAGCAGTACTTC. This codes for CASSPLAGTEQYF. The V gene is TRBV18, the J gene TRBJ2-7; TRBD2 matches 9 bases. The CDR3 covers 13 residues. Trimming took 3 bases from V and 6 from J; bases not matched to a gene: 3. Germline CDR1 is KGHSH and CDR2 is LQKENI.

The chain uses TRBV6-6 and TRBJ2-7; no firm D call. V was cut by 8 bases and J by 3 bases, with 17 bases left in between. The CDR3 extends over 14 amino acids. Germline assignment: CDR1 MNHNY and CDR2 SVGAGI (reference sequence). Here the CDR3 DNA reads TGTGCCAGCCGGGTGACAATGGGGATCTACGAGCAGTACTTC. Translated, it gives CASRVTMGIYEQYF.

The CDR3 DNA reads TGTGCCAGCAGCTTAGCTGGGACGGAGATTGAAAAACTGTTTTTT. Encoded protein: CASSLAGTEIEKLFF. The rearrangement uses TRBV7-2 and TRBJ1-4, with a possible D match to TRBD1 (5 bases). Germline V CDR1 and CDR2: SGHTA, FQGNSA. The V end lost 0 bases, the J end lost 7 bases, and 12 bases lay between the germline ends. The CDR3 has 15 amino acids.

CDR3 loop: CASSLGFAGGINTGELFF. The CDR3, as DNA: TGCGCCAGCAGCTTGGGTTTCGCGGGGGGAATCAACACCGGGGAGCTGTTTTTT. V is TRBV5-1 and J is TRBJ2-2; 8 nucleotides align to TRBD2. Germline CDR1 reads SGHRS; CDR2 reads YFSETQ. The CDR3 consists of 18 residues. V was pared by 0 bases and J by 2 bases, with 9 bases of the junction left unmatched.

The chain joins TRBV6-5 to TRBJ2-2, with D perhaps TRBD2 (5 bases). The V and J ends lost 6 bases and 13 bases respectively, with 21 bases between them. Germline CDR1 reads MNHEY; CDR2 reads SVGAGI. The CDR3 has 14 residues. The CDR3 loop is CASSHKPRLLRLFF. CDR3 nucleotide sequence: TGTGCCAGCAGCCACAAACCTCGACTACTAAGGCTGTTTTTT.

The rearrangement joins TRBV4-3 to TRBJ2-2; D might be TRBD1 (6 bases). Looked up from germline, CDR1 is LGHNA and CDR2 is YSLEER. V lost 1 base, J lost 1 base, and 10 bases lay in between. The CDR3 is 16 residues long. The CDR3 here is CASSQGIGGNTGELFF. The CDR3, as DNA: TGCGCCAGCAGCCAAGGCATAGGGGGGAACACCGGGGAGCTGTTTTTT.

About this clone itself: Other nucleotide sequences in the sample specify the same CDR3. V is TRBV5-6 and J is TRBJ1-2; D unclear. Per the germline V gene, CDR1 is SGHDT and CDR2 is YYEEEE. Trimming shortened V by 0 bases and J by 4 bases, and 4 bases separated the two germline ends. The CDR3 spans 12 residues. CDR3: CASSLGGYGYTF. The CDR3 DNA is TGTGCCAGCAGCTTGGGGGGCTATGGCTACACCTTC.

The chain is built from TRBV5-8 and TRBJ1-3; 7 bases match TRBD1. The length of the CDR3 is 15 residues. Germline loops: CDR1 SGHTS, CDR2 YDEGEE. V trimming: 1 base; J trimming: 4 bases; junction bases outside the gene matches: 5. For the CDR3, the DNA is TGTGCCAGCAGCTTGTTTGGGACAGCAGGAAACACCATATATTTT. Translating gives CASSLFGTAGNTIYF. The full variable domain, with the rest looked up from reference TRBV5-8 and TRBJ1-3, is EAGVTQSPTHLIKTRGQQATLRCSPISGHTSVYWYQQALGLGLQFLLWYDEGEERNRGNFPPRFSGRQFPNYSSELNVNALELEDSALYLCASSLFGTAGNTIYFGEGSWLTVV.

The chain couples TRBV6-5 to TRBJ1-4; weak D call: TRBD1 (6 bases). CDR1 is MNHEY, CDR2 SVGAGI, per germline. V was clipped by 4 bases and J by 7 bases, with 13 bases between them. This CDR3 is 14 amino acids long. The DNA for the CDR3 is TGTGCCAGCAGTTTTCTTCAGGGGAGTGAAAAACTGTTTTTT. It yields the protein CASSFLQGSEKLFF.

The chain uses TRBV29-1 and TRBJ1-4; 8 bases are shared with TRBD1. The J segment lost 4 bases and the V segment lost 5 bases, leaving 3 bases of the junction unmatched. Germline loops: CDR1 SQVTM, CDR2 ANQGSEA. The CDR3 runs 13 residues. CDR3 sequence (DNA): TGCAGCGTTCCAGGACAGGGTAATGAAAAACTGTTTTTT. It encodes CSVPGQGNEKLFF.

The genes are TRBV6-5 and TRBJ1-2; 9 bases line up with TRBD1. Germline CDR1 is MNHEY and CDR2 is SVGAGI. The CDR3 consists of 16 residues. V was pared by 2 bases and J by 5 bases, with 9 bases of the junction left unmatched. The CDR3 DNA sequence: TGTGCCAGCAGTTACGACACGACAGGGGGAAAGTATGGCTACACCTTC. Its translation: CASSYDTTGGKYGYTF.

The CDR3 DNA is TGTGCCAGCAGCTTGGGGGGACTAGCGAGTGTAGAGACCCAGTACTTC. This translates into CASSLGGLASVETQYF. The V and J genes are TRBV5-4 and TRBJ2-5, with 10 nucleotides matching TRBD2. CDR3 length: 16 amino acids. CDR1 and CDR2 (germline): SGHNT, YYREEE (reference sequence). V gave up 0 bases and J gave up 4 bases; unmatched junction bases: 6. The full variable domain, in which reference TRBV5-4 and TRBJ2-5 provide the parts outside the CDR3, is ETGVTQSPTHLIKTRGQQVTLRCSSQSGHNTVSWYQQALGQGPQFIFQYYREEENGRGNFPPRFSGLQFPNYSSELNVNALELDDSALYLCASSLGGLASVETQYFGPGTRLLVL.

The chain uses TRBV6-5 and TRBJ1-1; D is uncertain. The CDR3 covers 13 residues. V was pared by 5 bases and J by 8 bases, with 15 bases between. CDR1 and CDR2 from the germline V gene are MNHEY and SVGAGI. Here the CDR3 reads CASSGVSGMEAFF. CDR3 nucleotides: TGTGCCAGCAGTGGGGTCTCCGGAATGGAAGCTTTCTTT.

The chain combines TRBV6-5 with TRBJ2-3; D is ambiguous. CDR3 size: 16 residues. The V gene lost 0 bases and the J gene lost 0 bases, with 10 bases spanning the gap. Germline V gives CDR1 MNHEY, CDR2 SVGAGI. CDR3 region: CASSYSRETSTDTQYF. The CDR3 DNA reads as TGTGCCAGCAGTTACTCACGTGAAACTAGCACAGATACGCAGTATTTT.

The chain combines TRBV5-6 with TRBJ1-5, with a tentative D call TRBD1 (6 bases). The CDR3 totals 14 residues. Trimming shortened V by 6 bases and J by 6 bases, and 16 bases separated the two germline ends. The germline gives CDR1 SGHDT, CDR2 YYEEEE. CDR3 region: CASTLQGWSQPQHF. CDR3 in DNA: TGTGCCAGCACGTTACAGGGCTGGAGTCAGCCCCAGCATTTT.

The rearrangement links TRBV7-2 to TRBJ1-1; no definite D call. V lost 0 bases to trimming and J lost 0 bases, with 14 bases between them. The CDR3 runs to 17 residues. Looked up from germline, CDR1 is SGHTA and CDR2 is FQGNSA. The CDR3 region is CASSLAWGLNMNTEAFF. The CDR3 DNA is TGTGCCAGCAGCTTAGCATGGGGTCTCAACATGAACACTGAAGCTTTCTTT.

The chain links TRBV6-5 to TRBJ2-1; D remains unclear. The CDR3 sequence is 14 residues long. The V end was cut by 4 bases, the J end by 2 bases, with 9 bases between. The germline gives CDR1 MNHEY, CDR2 SVGAGI. The CDR3 DNA follows: TGTGCCAGCAGTTTAAAACGGGCCTACAATGAGCAGTTCTTC. Its protein is CASSLKRAYNEQFF.

The gene calls are TRBV6-1 and TRBJ1-2; D remains unclear. From germline, CDR1 is MNHNS and CDR2 SASEGT. The CDR3 runs 12 residues. With 1 base removed from V and 4 bases from J, the gap between germline ends came to 4 bases. CDR3 sequence: CASSEGSYGYTF. The CDR3 coding sequence is TGTGCCAGCAGTGAAGGGAGCTATGGCTACACCTTC.